One sample yielded the 7 T cell receptor beta chains listed below, sequenced in a study of human T cells and chemical hapten exposure. Time point denoted: pre-sensitization, week 0. The treatment is: therapeutic diphenylcyclopropenone sensitization with weekly scalp DPC. TCRdb reanalysed the RACE reads using MiXCR and keeps one entry per CDR3 protein. Of around 300,000 distinct CDR3 sequences listed, approximately 7.5% are singletons. The sample here was whole blood, taken in connection with sensitization to the hapten diphenylcyclopropenone (DPC). These receptors all come from a man between 18 and 29 years old with alopecia areata. Some clones in this sample may be carry-over from other donors' samples.

V gene TRBV20-1 combines with J gene TRBJ1-5; D not certain. This CDR3 region has 13 residues. V was cut by 1 base and J by 2 bases, with 6 bases left in between. Germline V gene lookup returns CDR1 DFQATT and CDR2 SNEGSKA (reference sequence). CDR3 sequence (DNA): TGCAGTGCTAGAGTGCCAGGCAATCAGCCCCAGCATTTT. Protein product: CSARVPGNQPQHF.

This chain links TRBV20-1 with TRBJ2-7; D uncertain. V was trimmed by 1 base and J by 1 base, leaving 11 bases between them. Germline CDR1 reads DFQATT; CDR2 reads SNEGSKA (reference sequence). The CDR3 contains 14 residues. CDR3 sequence: CSARVPALSYEQYF. The CDR3 DNA is TGCAGTGCTAGAGTGCCAGCCCTATCCTACGAGCAGTACTTC.

This CDR3 is CASSRLKQGQAGNTIYF. Here the CDR3 DNA reads TGTGCCAGCAGCAGACTTAAACAGGGCCAGGCTGGAAACACCATATATTTT. The J gene is TRBJ1-3, the V gene TRBV11-2; D perhaps matches TRBD1 (6 bases). Trimming left V 5 bases short and J 2 bases short, with 19 bases between. Germline CDR1 and CDR2: SGHAT and FQNNGV. This CDR3 is built from 17 residues.

This clonotype was recorded many times. The chain uses TRBV11-2 and TRBJ2-7; 7 positions match TRBD1. Germline CDR1 and CDR2: SGHAT and FQNNGV. The CDR3 loop spans 14 amino acids. V shed 2 bases and J 7 bases; nucleotides not matched to a gene: 8. In DNA, the CDR3 is TGTGCCAGCAGCTTACGACAGGGAAATATGGAGCAGTACTTC. Translation: CASSLRQGNMEQYF.

The chain links TRBV7-9 to TRBJ1-1; D not certain. This CDR3 is 14 amino acids long. Per the germline V gene, CDR1 is SEHNR and CDR2 is FQNEAQ (reference sequence). V was cut by 1 base and J by 5 bases, with 11 bases left in between. CDR3 bases: TGTGCCAGCAGCTTAGACCTGGCAAAGACTGAAGCTTTCTTT. It translates to CASSLDLAKTEAFF.

The sample holds a few counts of this clonotype. This sequence joins TRBV4-1 and TRBJ1-4; possible D gene TRBD1, 5 bases. CDR3 size: 15 residues. V was cut by 3 bases and J by 6 bases, with 14 bases left in between. Germline lookup yields CDR1 MGHRA and CDR2 YSYEKL. The CDR3 nucleotides read TGCGCCAGCAGCCAGACCGGGACCTTATATGAAAAACTGTTTTTT. Its protein is CASSQTGTLYEKLFF.

The table lists this clonotype with many counts. The chain joins TRBV20-1 to TRBJ2-7; possibly TRBD1 for D (5 bases). Germline loops: CDR1 DFQATT, CDR2 SNEGSKA (reference sequence). Trimming shortened V by 6 bases and J by 0 bases, and 15 bases separated the two germline ends. The CDR3 consists of 14 residues. The CDR3 bases are TGCAGTGCCCAAGGGGCGCCTCCCTCCTACGAGCAGTACTTC. Translated: CSAQGAPPSYEQYF.